The 28 T cell receptor beta chains below were found in one sample sequenced in a study of T cell repertoires in cytomegalovirus infection. TCRdb passed the reads through MiXCR, listing each CDR3 protein once. The data show approximately 500,000 distinct CDR3 sequences, 15% to 20% seen once. Input material: CD8+ T cells from PBMCs. The receptors originated from a human donor in good health (CMV status not recorded). Some clones in this sample may be carry-over from other donors' samples.

The V and J genes are TRBV27 and TRBJ1-2; D is possibly TRBD1 (5 bases). The CDR3 runs to 13 residues. Germline CDR1 MNHEY, CDR2 SMNVEV (reference sequence). V lost 6 bases to trimming and J lost 2 bases, with 10 bases between them. The CDR3 loop reads CASSRDRNYGYTF. As DNA, the CDR3 is TGTGCCAGCAGCCGCGACAGAAACTATGGCTACACCTTC.

This clonotype was counted only a few times. The CDR3 DNA reads as TGTGCCAGCAGCCAAGACAGGAGAGAGCAGTACTTC. Translation gives CASSQDRREQYF. The chain uses TRBV4-2 and TRBJ2-7, with no clear D. Germline V lookup: CDR1 LGHNA, CDR2 YNFKEQ. V was pared by 0 bases and J by 7 bases, with 7 bases between. This CDR3 comprises 12 residues.

On this clonotype: A junction boundary mismatches the germline segment, possibly from a read error. As DNA, the CDR3 is TGTGCAAGCAGTTATATCCGGAACCAAGAGACCCAGTACTTC. This gives the protein CASSYIRNQETQYF. The chain combines TRBV12-3 or TRBV12-4 with TRBJ2-5, with unresolved D. The CDR3 length is 14 residues.

The sample holds a few counts of this clonotype. The chain couples TRBV19 to TRBJ2-1; the D gene is possibly TRBD2 (6 bases). CDR1 is LNHDA, CDR2 SQIVND, per germline (reference sequence). Deletions cut 4 bases from V and 2 bases from J, with 9 bases between. The CDR3 runs 14 residues. CDR3 residues: CASSRLAPYNEQFF. As DNA, the CDR3 is TGTGCCAGTAGTAGGCTAGCGCCCTACAATGAGCAGTTCTTC. Supplemented by reference TRBV19 and TRBJ2-1, the full variable domain reads DGGITQSPKYLFRKEGQNVTLSCEQNLNHDAMYWYRQDPGQGLRLIYYSQIVNDFQKGDIAEGYSVSREKKESFPLTVTSAQKNPTAFYLCASSRLAPYNEQFFGPGTRLTVL.

The chain is built from TRBV27 and TRBJ1-1; TRBD1 is a possible D gene (5 bases). This CDR3 spans 16 amino acids. V dropped 3 bases and J dropped 5 bases, with 19 bases sitting between them. Per the germline V gene, CDR1 is MNHEY and CDR2 is SMNVEV (reference sequence). The CDR3 sequence: CASSFCQGGRRTEAFF. CDR3 nucleotide sequence: TGTGCCAGCAGTTTTTGCCAGGGCGGACGACGGACTGAAGCTTTCTTT.

This clonotype was picked up many times. The chain is built from TRBV12-3 or TRBV12-4 and TRBJ2-3, with D tentatively TRBD1 or TRBD2 (6 bases each). The V gene lost 2 bases and the J gene lost 1 base, with 13 bases spanning the gap. CDR3 length equals 16 residues. The CDR3 nucleotides are TGTGCCAGCAGTTTAAGTAGGGGGGACGGCACAGATACGCAGTATTTT. Its translation is CASSLSRGDGTDTQYF.

This clonotype was counted only a few times. The chain recombines TRBV9 with TRBJ2-2; unclear D gene. Trimming took off 3 bases at V and 6 bases at J, with 12 bases between the two ends. Germline V gene data show CDR1 as SGDLS and CDR2 as YYNGEE. The CDR3 extends over 14 amino acids. The CDR3 loop reads CASSGRMGSGELFF. The CDR3 coding sequence is TGTGCCAGCAGCGGCCGTATGGGGTCCGGGGAGCTGTTTTTT.

This clonotype was counted ten times or more. The genes are TRBV7-9 and TRBJ2-2; 8 bases are shared with TRBD2. The CDR3 runs to 17 residues. Unmatched junction bases numbered 11, after V lost 2 bases and J lost 6 bases. Germline CDR1 SEHNR, CDR2 FQNEAQ (reference sequence). The CDR3, as DNA: TGTGCCAGCAGCTTACCGGAGCGGGAGAGGTACTCCGGGGAGCTGTTTTTT. Residues: CASSLPERERYSGELFF.

This chain joins TRBV27 and TRBJ2-7, with no clear D. Germline V gene data show CDR1 as MNHEY and CDR2 as SMNVEV (reference sequence). Deletions cut 4 bases from V and 3 bases from J, with 19 bases between. The CDR3 runs to 16 residues. For the CDR3, the DNA is TGTGCCAGCAGTTCATCCGTTGGAGACGATTTCTACGAGCAGTACTTC. Translating gives CASSSSVGDDFYEQYF.

This clonotype was seen ten or more times. This chain links TRBV7-2 with TRBJ2-1; 8 bases are shared with TRBD2. Germline CDR1 and CDR2: SGHTA and FQGNSA. The length of the CDR3 is 12 residues. J gave up 12 bases and V 5 bases, and 6 bases lay outside the gene matches. The CDR3 loop is CASSLRRGVQFF. CDR3 DNA sequence: TGTGCCAGCAGCCTCCGGCGGGGGGTGCAGTTCTTC.

This clonotype was seen ten or more times. This chain joins TRBV27 and TRBJ2-7; 8 bases map to TRBD1. The CDR3 sequence is 14 residues long. The V and J ends lost 6 bases and 1 base, in that order; junction bases with no gene match: 5. CDR1 is MNHEY and CDR2 is SMNVEV in the germline V gene (reference sequence). The CDR3 coding sequence is TGTGCCAGCAGAGACAGGGGCCCTTCCTACGAGCAGTACTTC. This gives the protein CASRDRGPSYEQYF.

This clonotype was recorded a few times. The genes are TRBV20-1 and TRBJ2-1; D is unclear. The CDR3 runs 12 residues. The ends were cut back, 3 bases at V and 9 bases at J, with 12 bases in the middle. Germline CDR1 and CDR2: DFQATT and SNEGSKA (reference sequence). CDR3 loop: CSASARITEQFF. CDR3 bases: TGCAGTGCTAGTGCCCGGATTACTGAGCAGTTCTTC.

At least ten counts were recorded for this clonotype. The rearrangement joins TRBV7-8 to TRBJ1-1, with a possible D match to TRBD1 (5 bases). CDR1 is SGHVS and CDR2 is FQNEAQ in the germline V gene. The CDR3 has 14 residues. The germline V and J ends were trimmed by 1 base and 4 bases, with 10 bases remaining between them. CDR3 sequence reads: CASSLGGGGTEAFF. CDR3 DNA sequence: TGTGCCAGCAGCTTAGGGGGCGGCGGCACTGAAGCTTTCTTT.

This clonotype has a count of ten or more. This chain links TRBV28 with TRBJ1-1; D might be TRBD1 (6 bases). Germline-derived CDR1 and CDR2 are MDHEN and SYDVKM. This CDR3 spans 17 amino acids. V shed 6 bases and J shed 0 bases, with 20 bases lying between them. The DNA for the CDR3 is TGTGCCAGCAGCCCAGCCCTTTTTCAGGGGATGAACACTGAAGCTTTCTTT. Its protein product is CASSPALFQGMNTEAFF.

This clonotype was detected many times. The CDR3 DNA reads as TGTGCCAGCAGCTTAAGGGGTGGCGACTCCTACAATGAGCAGTTCTTC. Residues: CASSLRGGDSYNEQFF. The J gene is TRBJ2-1, the V gene TRBV7-8; D might be TRBD1 (5 bases). The germline V and J ends were trimmed by 2 bases and 0 bases, with 11 bases remaining between them. CDR1 is SGHVS, CDR2 FQNEAQ, per germline. This CDR3 has 16 amino acids.

V usage is TRBV29-1 and J usage is TRBJ1-2; 7 positions match TRBD1. The CDR3 has 13 residues. V shed 5 bases and J 8 bases; nucleotides not matched to a gene: 11. The V gene's germline CDR1 is SQVTM and CDR2 ANQGSEA. The DNA for the CDR3 is TGCAGCGTTCGGGGAGAGGGGGCGGAAGGCTACACCTTC. Translating it yields CSVRGEGAEGYTF.

The V call is TRBV10-3, the J call TRBJ1-1; maybe TRBD1 (6 bases). With 2 bases removed from V and 2 bases from J, the gap between germline ends came to 9 bases. Germline CDR1 and CDR2: ENHRY and SYGVKD. The CDR3 is 14 residues long. The CDR3 reads CAISEPQGNTEAFF. The CDR3 region has the DNA TGTGCCATCAGTGAGCCACAGGGTAACACTGAAGCTTTCTTT.

In this sample, this clonotype turned up many times. This sequence joins TRBV10-3 and TRBJ2-3; 10 nucleotides line up with TRBD2. The V gene end was trimmed by 4 bases and the J gene end by 4 bases; junction bases not matched to a gene: 5. This CDR3 contains 15 residues. The germline V gene encodes CDR1 ENHRY and CDR2 SYGVKD. The CDR3 region is CAISASGGAADTQYF. CDR3 sequence (DNA): TGTGCCATCAGTGCAAGCGGGGGGGCGGCAGATACGCAGTATTTT.

This clonotype was seen many times. J is TRBJ2-2 and V is TRBV11-2; 12 bases align to TRBD2. The CDR3 length is 21 residues. Germline V gives CDR1 SGHAT, CDR2 FQNNGV. Unmatched junction bases numbered 15, after V lost 0 bases and J lost 4 bases. CDR3 coding DNA: TGTGCCAGCAGCTTAGACACCTTACTAGCGGGAGGATCACGGGGCACCGGGGAGCTGTTTTTT. It translates to CASSLDTLLAGGSRGTGELFF.

This clonotype came up many times. The chain is built from TRBV19 and TRBJ2-2; 14 bases match TRBD2. Per the germline V gene, CDR1 is LNHDA and CDR2 is SQIVND (reference sequence). The junction had 7 bases not matched to a gene; V was cut back by 4 bases and J by 6 bases. CDR3 length equals 17 residues. CDR3 amino acids: CASSNPGLAGDPGELFF. In DNA form, the CDR3 reads TGTGCCAGTAGTAATCCGGGACTAGCGGGAGACCCCGGGGAGCTGTTTTTT.

This clonotype was recorded at least ten times. The chain joins TRBV27 to TRBJ2-1; 10 bases match TRBD2. The CDR3 length is 17 residues. Looked up from germline, CDR1 is MNHEY and CDR2 is SMNVEV (reference sequence). V dropped 2 bases and J dropped 0; count of bases not matched to a gene: 4. CDR3 residues: CASSLRTSGTSYNEQFF. The CDR3 DNA sequence: TGTGCCAGCAGTTTAAGGACTAGCGGAACCTCCTACAATGAGCAGTTCTTC.

This clonotype has at least ten counts. The gene calls are TRBV7-9 and TRBJ2-7, with D perhaps matching TRBD1 (5 bases). Trimming stripped 4 bases from V and 3 bases from J, with 19 bases between. Germline loops: CDR1 SEHNR, CDR2 FQNEAQ (reference sequence). The CDR3 extends over 16 amino acids. CDR3 sequence (DNA): TGTGCCAGCAGCTCCAGTCCGTTAGTGCAGGGCTACGAGCAGTACTTC. Amino acid sequence: CASSSSPLVQGYEQYF.

This clonotype has ten or more counts. The chain combines TRBV7-8 with TRBJ1-5, with TRBD1 identical over 9 bases. This CDR3 comprises 16 residues. The germline V gene encodes CDR1 SGHVS and CDR2 FQNEAQ. V lost 5 bases to trimming and J lost 1 base; unmatched junction nucleotides: 6. The CDR3 is CASSPGTGKSNQPQHF. DNA for the CDR3: TGTGCCAGCAGCCCTGGGACAGGGAAGAGCAATCAGCCCCAGCATTTT.

The table lists this clonotype with many counts. The rearrangement joins TRBV6-2 or TRBV6-3 to TRBJ1-4; TRBD1 agrees at 8 bases. V trimming: 8 bases; J trimming: 7 bases; junction bases outside the gene matches: 9. CDR1 is MNHEY and CDR2 is SVGEGT in the germline V gene. The CDR3 contains 14 residues. The CDR3 DNA reads TGTGCCAGCGTGCCCGGGACAGGACCTGAAAAACTGTTTTTT. Amino acid sequence: CASVPGTGPEKLFF.

This clonotype showed up many times. The chain combines TRBV6-8 with TRBJ1-2, with D possibly matching TRBD1 (6 bases). CDR1 and CDR2 (germline): MNHGY, SAAAGT. Trimming removed 2 bases at V and 5 bases at J, with 15 bases between. There are 15 residues in the CDR3. The CDR3 region is CASSYRWTDPYGYTF. The CDR3 DNA sequence: TGTGCCAGCAGTTACAGGTGGACAGACCCTTATGGCTACACCTTC.

This clonotype occurred many times. The rearrangement links TRBV7-9 to TRBJ2-1; D ambiguous. The CDR3 spans 14 residues. Germline-derived CDR1 and CDR2 are SEHNR and FQNEAQ (reference sequence). Trimming left V 6 bases short and J 5 bases short, with 14 bases between. The DNA of the CDR3 is TGTGCCAGCAGTCGGAATGCCCTAAACAATGAGCAGTTCTTC. Its protein is CASSRNALNNEQFF.

This clonotype was counted many times. The chain recombines TRBV19 with TRBJ1-1; unclear D gene. Trimming removed 4 bases at V and 6 bases at J, with 6 bases between. The germline V gene encodes CDR1 LNHDA and CDR2 SQIVND (reference sequence). The CDR3 is 11 amino acids. The CDR3 DNA reads as TGTGCCAGTAGTAAAAAGGCTGAAGCTTTCTTT. Amino acid sequence: CASSKKAEAFF.

The genes are TRBV2 and TRBJ1-5; possible D gene TRBD1, 6 bases. The CDR3 is 13 amino acids. The V end was cut by 9 bases, the J end by 3 bases, with 12 bases between. CDR1 is SNHLY, CDR2 FYNNEI, per germline. CDR3 region: CASQTGINQPQHF. CDR3 coding DNA: TGTGCCAGTCAGACAGGTATCAATCAGCCCCAGCATTTT. The whole variable domain, filled in from reference TRBV2 and TRBJ1-5, reads EPEVTQTPSHQVTQMGQEVILRCVPISNHLYFYWYRQILGQKVEFLVSFYNNEISEKSEIFDDQFSVERPDGSNFTLKIRSTKLEDSAMYFCASQTGINQPQHFGDGTRLSIL.